This T cell receptor (beta chain) was sequenced in a study of T cell responses to AZD1222 COVID-19 vaccine. Overall study findings and caveats: Repertoires in all cases were sampled only once the peak T cell response had passed. Nearly half of the spike-specific TCRs reportedly recognize variant regions that carry no mutations. The CD4 TCRs associated with vaccination extended across spike and predominated at 160-218 and 743-854. An increase in Spike-specific TCR breadth and depth was observed after two AZD1222 doses.

Trimming removed 5 bases at V and 6 bases at J, with 16 bases between. Germline values: CDR1 MGHDK, CDR2 SYGVNS. CDR3 length: 14 residues. Comments on this clone: Antigen: not known.

TCRdb's copy holds only in-frame clones and misses some; the assay was immunoSEQ multiplex PCR. The repertoire consists of around 130,000 clones, with about 93% occurring once and the leading ten covering around 5.4%. This receptor was identified in an adult in good health. The chain is built from TRBV25-1 and TRBJ1-2; no firm D call. Here the sequenced sample was peripheral blood, taken on day 0 of AZD1222 vaccination. The CDR3, as DNA: TGTGCCAGCAGTCCTCGGGGAACCAGCCATGGCTACACCTTC. It is translated as CASSPRGTSHGYTF.